These T cell receptor beta chains were read from a single sample in a study of human T cells and chemical hapten exposure. TCRdb recomputed calls from the RACE reads with MiXCR, one row per CDR3 protein. The sample shows roughly 200,000 distinct CDR3 sequences, approximately 20% of them seen only once. The material sequenced was whole blood, taken in connection with sensitization to the hapten diphenylcyclopropenone (DPC). These receptor sequences come from a woman aged 50 to 60 with alopecia areata. Some clones in this sample may be carry-over from other donors' samples. Both conserved end residues are part of each CDR3. The order of the fields is clone size, CDR3 length, J gene, V gene, D gene, CDR3 protein, CDR3 DNA. A D gene is named only where the DNA matches it firmly. Size is stated for part of the rows, as once, few or many counts, or as a class when the clone is expanded.

once,16,TRBJ2-2,TRBV5-1,TRBD2,CASSLEVAGFTGELFF,TGCGCCAGCAGCTTGGAGGTAGCGGGATTCACCGGGGAGCTGTTTTTT
few,13,TRBJ1-1,TRBV25-1,TRBD1,CASSRTGTTEAFF,TGTGCCAGCAGTCGGACAGGGACCACTGAAGCTTTCTTT
few,12,TRBJ1-3,TRBV12-3/TRBV12-4,-,CASSPAGNTIYF,TGTGCCAGCAGTCCAGCCGGAAACACCATATATTTT
-,16,TRBJ2-1,TRBV7-9,TRBD2,CASSLGDTSGFNEQFF,TGTGCCAGCAGCTTAGGTGATACTAGCGGTTTTAATGAGCAGTTCTTC
-,19,TRBJ1-4,TRBV25-1,-,CASSASRDGDYATNEKLFF,TGTGCCAGCAGTGCCAGCCGGGACGGGGACTATGCAACTAATGAAAAACTGTTTTTT
few,13,TRBJ1-1,TRBV20-1,-,CSASSGGPLGAFF,TGCAGTGCTTCATCCGGGGGTCCGTTGGGGGCTTTCTTT
few,15,TRBJ1-1,TRBV11-2,TRBD1,CASSALGQTNTEAFF,TGTGCCAGCAGCGCCCTGGGACAGACGAACACTGAAGCTTTCTTT
-,18,TRBJ1-1,TRBV6-5,TRBD1,CASSRVEGQGLRNTEAFF,TGTGCCAGCAGTCGAGTGGAGGGACAGGGTTTGCGGAACACTGAAGCTTTCTTT
few,15,TRBJ2-5,TRBV5-1,TRBD1,CASSPPDRRKETQYF,TGCGCCAGCAGCCCTCCGGACAGGAGGAAGGAGACCCAGTACTTC
few,15,TRBJ2-1,TRBV2,TRBD1,CASSESGQGVGEQFF,TGTGCCAGCAGTGAAAGTGGACAGGGGGTCGGTGAGCAGTTCTTC
-,14,TRBJ2-2,TRBV20-1,TRBD2,CSALGTSGTGELFF,TGCAGTGCCCTCGGGACTAGCGGTACCGGGGAGCTGTTTTTT
few,13,TRBJ1-2,TRBV12-3/TRBV12-4,-,CASSRGAYYGYTF,TGTGCCAGCAGTCGGGGGGCTTACTATGGCTACACCTTC
-,13,TRBJ2-7,TRBV3-1,-,CASSQEAKGRQYF,TGTGCCAGCAGCCAAGAAGCTAAGGGGAGGCAGTACTTC
few,18,TRBJ2-2,TRBV30,TRBD2,CAWSTGLAGGTNTGELFF,TGTGCCTGGAGTACCGGTCTAGCGGGAGGCACGAACACCGGGGAGCTGTTTTTT
once,13,TRBJ2-3,TRBV20-1,-,CSASSSYTDTQYF,TGCAGTGCCAGTAGCTCGTACACAGATACGCAGTATTTT
-,15,TRBJ2-1,TRBV6-5,TRBD2,CASSYSGGGYNEQFF,TGTGCCAGCAGTTACTCCGGCGGGGGGTACAATGAGCAGTTCTTC
-,15,TRBJ2-1,TRBV7-9,-,CASSSTQSSYNEQFF,TGTGCCAGCAGCTCCACTCAGAGCTCCTACAATGAGCAGTTCTTC
-,14,TRBJ2-1,TRBV5-1,TRBD2,CASRVSGNYNEQFF,TGCGCCAGCAGGGTTAGCGGGAATTACAATGAGCAGTTCTTC
-,14,TRBJ2-7,TRBV29-1,-,CSVGPDAVGYEQYF,TGCAGCGTCGGCCCTGACGCAGTGGGGTACGAGCAGTACTTC
-,13,TRBJ2-3,TRBV20-1,-,CSADSGNLNTQYF,TGCAGTGCTGACTCTGGGAACCTAAATACGCAGTATTTT
few,11,TRBJ1-1,TRBV29-1,-,CSVALNTEAFF,TGCAGCGTTGCTCTGAACACTGAAGCTTTCTTT
few,14,TRBJ2-3,TRBV7-8,-,CASSLRESTDTQYF,TGTGCCAGCAGCTTGAGGGAGAGCACAGATACGCAGTATTTT
-,11,TRBJ2-7,TRBV20-1,-,CSAGLGDEQYF,TGCAGTGCTGGTCTAGGGGACGAGCAGTACTTC
-,10,TRBJ2-7,TRBV20-1,-,CSGQDYEQYF,TGCAGTGGACAGGACTACGAGCAGTACTTC
-,15,TRBJ1-3,TRBV11-2,TRBD1,CASSSGQGTGNTIYF,TGTGCCAGCAGCTCCGGACAGGGGACTGGAAACACCATATATTTT